Listed here are 12 T cell receptor beta chains from one sample, sequenced in a study of T cell repertoires in cytomegalovirus infection. The antigens for these receptors are not known. From the reads, TCRdb called clonotypes with MiXCR, one entry per CDR3 protein. The sample contains fewer than 950,000 distinct CDR3 sequences, around a third of which appear only once. The starting material was cultured CD8+ T cells from PBMCs, obtained from culture after CMV antigen stimulation. These receptors were obtained from a human donor in good health (CMV status not recorded). Some clones in this sample may be carry-over from other donors' samples.

This clonotype was counted at least ten times. The J gene is TRBJ2-7, the V gene TRBV7-4; 10 positions agree with TRBD1. The germline gives CDR1 SGHVT, CDR2 SQSDAQ. V shed 3 bases and J 5 bases; nucleotides not matched to a gene: 10. The CDR3 consists of 16 residues. CDR3 nucleotides: TGTGCCAGCAGCTTCGTCCGGGACAGGGGCCCTCACGAGCAGTACTTC. It is translated as CASSFVRDRGPHEQYF.

This chain links TRBV4-1 with TRBJ2-7, with TRBD1 identical over 8 bases. Per the germline V gene, CDR1 is MGHRA and CDR2 is YSYEKL. V was pared by 1 base and J by 2 bases, with 10 bases of the junction left unmatched. CDR3 length: 17 amino acids. The CDR3 region is CASSQGGVDRGAYEQYF. In DNA form, the CDR3 reads TGCGCCAGCAGCCAAGGAGGGGTAGACAGGGGCGCCTACGAGCAGTACTTC.

The rearrangement uses TRBV19 and TRBJ2-7, with no clear D. Germline V gene sequence: CDR1 LNHDA, CDR2 SQIVND (reference sequence). CDR3 size: 14 residues. Trimming cost V 0 bases and J 3 bases, with 9 bases left between them. The DNA of the CDR3 is TGTGCCAGTAGTATAGATCTTTTAGTCTACGAGCAGTACTTC. This gives the protein CASSIDLLVYEQYF.

The genes are TRBV27 and TRBJ2-7, with 10 bases matching TRBD2. V gave up 5 bases and J gave up 2 bases; unmatched junction bases: 6. Germline V gene data show CDR1 as MNHEY and CDR2 as SMNVEV (reference sequence). This CDR3 is built from 15 residues. The CDR3 spells CASSPGLARTYEQYF. The CDR3 nucleotides read TGTGCCAGCAGTCCGGGACTAGCGAGGACCTACGAGCAGTACTTC.

The sample holds many counts of this clonotype. The genes are TRBV12-3 or TRBV12-4 and TRBJ1-1; D possibly corresponds to TRBD1 (5 bases). Trimming removed 3 bases from V and 1 base from J, with 9 bases in between. The CDR3 runs to 14 residues. CDR3 DNA: TGTGCCAGCAGTTTTCCGACAGAGAACACTGAAGCTTTCTTT. This sequence encodes CASSFPTENTEAFF.

The J gene is TRBJ2-7, the V gene TRBV27; D is unresolved. This CDR3 has 15 residues. Germline values: CDR1 MNHEY, CDR2 SMNVEV (reference sequence). In nucleotides, the CDR3 is TGTGCCAGCAGTCCGTTGGGATCCCTCGCCTACGAGCAGTACGTA. It is translated as CASSPLGSLAYEQYV.

This clonotype showed up just a few times. The V call is TRBV2, the J call TRBJ2-7; D call uncertain. The CDR3 extends over 14 amino acids. With 8 bases removed from V and 2 bases from J, the gap between germline ends came to 16 bases. From germline, CDR1 is SNHLY and CDR2 FYNNEI. Written as DNA, the CDR3 is TGTGCCAGCTACGTCGCCACCGGAACCTACGAGCAGTACGTC. This codes for CASYVATGTYEQYV.

The chain joins TRBV9 to TRBJ1-1; D unresolved. In germline, CDR1 is SGDLS, CDR2 YYNGEE. V lost 3 bases, J lost 2 bases, and 17 bases lay in between. The length of the CDR3 is 16 residues. CDR3 in amino acids: CASSDPREDDNTEAFF. CDR3 in DNA: TGTGCCAGCAGCGATCCCCGTGAAGACGATAACACTGAAGCTTTCTTT.

Within the sample, this clonotype is large. V gene TRBV25-1 combines with J gene TRBJ2-7; perhaps TRBD1 as D (5 bases). This CDR3 has 12 amino acids. V gave up 7 bases and J gave up 8 bases, with 15 bases separating them. CDR1 is MGHDK, CDR2 SYGVNS, per germline. The CDR3 loop is CASTPGNGKQYF. The DNA of the CDR3 is TGTGCCAGCACACCAGGGAATGGGAAGCAGTACTTC.

This clonotype was seen more than once but under ten times. The V and J genes are TRBV19 and TRBJ1-1, with D possibly matching TRBD1 (5 bases). This CDR3 spans 15 amino acids. Germline-derived CDR1 and CDR2 are LNHDA and SQIVND (reference sequence). Trimming removed 4 bases at V and 1 base at J, with 13 bases between. The DNA of the CDR3 is TGTGCCAGTAGTACGGGGGTAGCCCCGAACACTGAAGCTTTCTTT. This codes for CASSTGVAPNTEAFF. Complete variable domain (other parts from reference TRBV19 and TRBJ1-1): DGGITQSPKYLFRKEGQNVTLSCEQNLNHDAMYWYRQDPGQGLRLIYYSQIVNDFQKGDIAEGYSVSREKKESFPLTVTSAQKNPTAFYLCASSTGVAPNTEAFFGQGTRLTVV.

The J gene is TRBJ1-1, the V gene TRBV20-1; TRBD1 agrees at 8 bases. After removal of 4 bases from V and 4 bases from J, the junction contained 11 bases not matched to a gene. CDR1 and CDR2 (germline): DFQATT, SNEGSKA (reference sequence). This CDR3 has 15 amino acids. The CDR3 here is CSAKEAGGLPTEAFF. CDR3 DNA: TGCAGTGCTAAAGAGGCAGGGGGCCTTCCCACTGAAGCTTTCTTT.

This sequence joins TRBV6-2 or TRBV6-3 and TRBJ1-1, with TRBD1 as a possible D gene (5 bases). The germline gives CDR1 MNHEY, CDR2 SVGEGT. Trimming left V 0 bases short and J 0 bases short, with 8 bases between. This CDR3 is 15 amino acids long. The CDR3 DNA is TGTGCCAGCAGTTACTCGATGGGACTGAACACTGAAGCTTTCTTT. Its protein product is CASSYSMGLNTEAFF.